This entry lists 6 T cell receptor beta chains sequenced from one sample in a study of blood T cell repertoires in COVID-19. Sequenced by immunoSEQ multiplex PCR; TCRdb stores in-frame clones only, minus some. The table lists 150,000 to 200,000 clones, around 75% of them singletons. Sequencing was done on a sample of peripheral blood. These receptors were obtained from a woman older than 75 with acute or convalescent COVID-19.

The CDR3 DNA is TGTGCCACCTCTACCGGGGGGAACCAGCCCCAGCATTTT. Its translation: CATSTGGNQPQHF. The chain links TRBV6-6 to TRBJ1-5; TRBD1 is a possible D gene (5 bases). The CDR3 consists of 13 residues. Germline loops: CDR1 MNHNY, CDR2 SVGAGI (reference sequence). With 10 bases removed from V and 7 bases from J, the gap between germline ends came to 17 bases.

CDR3 residues: CASRSGGSGGNEQFF. The CDR3 nucleotides are TGTGCCAGCAGGTCGGGAGGGAGCGGTGGAAATGAGCAGTTCTTC. The chain carries TRBV6-5 and TRBJ2-1, with 8 bases that match TRBD2. V shed 6 bases, J shed 7 bases, and the junction held 11 bases outside the gene matches. The CDR3 length is 15 residues. Germline CDR1 is MNHEY and CDR2 is SVGAGI.

This sequence joins TRBV20-1 and TRBJ2-5; 12 nucleotides line up with TRBD2. CDR3 length equals 15 residues. The germline CDR1 and CDR2 sequences are DFQATT and SNEGSKA (reference sequence). V trimming: 3 bases; J trimming: 1 base; junction bases outside the gene matches: 3. The CDR3 loop is CSASQTSGGQETQYF. For the CDR3, the DNA is TGCAGTGCTAGTCAGACTAGCGGGGGCCAAGAGACCCAGTACTTC.

This clone was detected only a few times. The chain is built from TRBV4-1 and TRBJ1-5; D remains ambiguous. Between the trimmed V and J ends, which lost 0 bases and 3 bases, there was a span of 9 bases. CDR3 size: 15 residues. Per the germline V gene, CDR1 is MGHRA and CDR2 is YSYEKL. The CDR3 is CASSQDPGLNQPQHF. CDR3 sequence (DNA): TGCGCCAGCAGCCAAGATCCAGGCCTCAATCAGCCCCAGCATTTT.

The genes are TRBV20-1 and TRBJ2-3, with 10 bases identical to TRBD2. Germline CDR1 is DFQATT and CDR2 is SNEGSKA (reference sequence). This CDR3 comprises 16 residues. V shed 3 bases, J shed 0 bases, and the junction held 6 bases outside the gene matches. CDR3 in amino acids: CSASRLAGLSTDTQYF. CDR3 DNA: TGCAGTGCTAGTCGACTAGCGGGCCTTAGCACAGATACGCAGTATTTT.

This rearrangement joins TRBV11-2 to TRBJ2-7, with TRBD2 matching over 9 bases. V lost 1 base, J lost 2 bases, and 0 bases stayed unmatched. The CDR3 has 14 residues. The V gene's germline CDR1 is SGHAT and CDR2 FQNNGV. The CDR3 DNA follows: TGTGCCAGCAGCTTAGCTAGCGGGACCTACGAGCAGTACTTC. This sequence encodes CASSLASGTYEQYF.